The next 9 T cell receptor beta chains were all read from a single sample in a study of cytomegalovirus exposure and HLA in healthy donors. Primers included in the PCR were 60 Vbeta and 13 Jbeta primers. Profiled with immunoSEQ multiplex PCR; TCRdb holds only in-frame clones, not every one. The sample includes tens of thousands of clones, approximately 77% of them seen just once. The sample comprised PBMCs. These receptors came from a woman aged 30 to 39 in good health and CMV-seropositive.

The V and J genes are TRBV28 and TRBJ1-2; 7 bases match TRBD1. The CDR3 spans 11 residues. With V trimmed by 6 bases and J by 11 bases, 6 bases remained unmatched. CDR1 and CDR2 from the germline V gene are MDHEN and SYDVKM. The chain's CDR3 is CASRLKQGYTF. The CDR3 DNA sequence: TGTGCCAGCAGACTTAAACAGGGGTACACCTTC.

Comment on this clone: The junction departs from the called germline gene at one end, perhaps through a read error. Within the sample, other DNA sequences also encode this same CDR3. The chain carries TRBV2 and TRBJ2-7; D gene ambiguous. This CDR3 is 13 amino acids long. Germline V gene data show CDR1 as SNHLY and CDR2 as FYNNEI. Written as DNA, the CDR3 is TGCGCCAGCGCTTCTAGTCCCCCCTACGAGCAGTACTTC. It translates to CASASSPPYEQYF.

This chain connects TRBV30 to TRBJ2-1; 16 bases match TRBD2. Germline assignment: CDR1 GTSNPN and CDR2 SVGIG (reference sequence). This CDR3 has 19 residues. Trimming removed 5 bases from V and 12 bases from J; junction bases left unmatched: 22. The CDR3 bases are TGTGCCTGGGCCATAGATCCGGGACTAGCGGGAGGGTCCTTATTGGGGCAGTTCTTC. Translated, it gives CAWAIDPGLAGGSLLGQFF.

V usage is TRBV28 and J usage is TRBJ1-1, with 8 bases identical to TRBD1. Trimming took 5 bases from V and 4 from J; bases not matched to a gene: 9. This CDR3 is built from 15 residues. Germline V gene lookup returns CDR1 MDHEN and CDR2 SYDVKM. The CDR3 loop reads CASSKDRARGTEAFF. In nucleotides, the CDR3 is TGTGCCAGCAGTAAGGACAGGGCGAGGGGCACTGAAGCTTTCTTT. The full variable domain, with the rest looked up from reference TRBV28 and TRBJ1-1, is DVKVTQSSRYLVKRTGEKVFLECVQDMDHENMFWYRQDPGLGLRLIYFSYDVKMKEKGDIPEGYSVSREKKERFSLILESASTNQTSMYLCASSKDRARGTEAFFGQGTRLTVV.

The chain links TRBV7-8 to TRBJ2-7; D gene unclear. The CDR3 has 16 residues. Germline CDR1 is SGHVS and CDR2 is FQNEAQ. The V and J ends lost 2 bases and 0 bases respectively, with 14 bases between them. The CDR3, as DNA: TGTGCCAGCAGCTTAATCGGCGGAGAAGCCTCCTACGAGCAGTACTTC. Residues: CASSLIGGEASYEQYF.

CDR3 loop: CASRVGGGTDTQYF. The CDR3 region has the DNA TGTGCCAGCAGAGTCGGGGGGGGCACAGATACGCAGTATTTT. The chain combines TRBV7-2 with TRBJ2-3, with 8 bases matching TRBD2. Trimming took 6 bases from V and 1 from J; bases not matched to a gene: 3. Germline CDR1 SGHTA, CDR2 FQGNSA. This CDR3 spans 14 amino acids.

This sequence joins TRBV4-3 and TRBJ1-5; TRBD1 is a possible D gene (5 bases). There are 16 residues in the CDR3. Germline lookup yields CDR1 LGHNA and CDR2 YSLEER. Deletions cut 6 bases from V and 0 bases from J, with 15 bases between. This chain's CDR3 is CASSRTWDTSNQPQHF. The CDR3 DNA is TGCGCCAGCAGTAGGACATGGGATACTAGCAATCAGCCCCAGCATTTT.

The chain couples TRBV28 to TRBJ2-7, with a weak D call TRBD1 (6 bases). CDR1 is MDHEN, CDR2 SYDVKM, per germline. The CDR3 has 13 residues. The V end lost 7 bases, the J end lost 2 bases, and 12 bases lay between the germline ends. The CDR3 protein is CASNQQGPYEQYF. The CDR3 coding sequence is TGTGCCAGCAACCAACAGGGACCCTACGAGCAGTACTTC. Full variable domain (remainder filled in from reference TRBV28 and TRBJ2-7): DVKVTQSSRYLVKRTGEKVFLECVQDMDHENMFWYRQDPGLGLRLIYFSYDVKMKEKGDIPEGYSVSREKKERFSLILESASTNQTSMYLCASNQQGPYEQYFGPGTRLTVT.

CDR3 protein: CASSYGQLAKNIQYF. The CDR3 DNA is TGTGCCAGTAGTTACGGACAGTTAGCCAAAAACATTCAGTACTTC. The V and J genes are TRBV19 and TRBJ2-4; D might be TRBD1 (6 bases). The V and J ends lost 5 bases and 0 bases respectively, with 11 bases between them. The length of the CDR3 is 15 residues. Germline V CDR1 and CDR2: LNHDA, SQIVND (reference sequence).